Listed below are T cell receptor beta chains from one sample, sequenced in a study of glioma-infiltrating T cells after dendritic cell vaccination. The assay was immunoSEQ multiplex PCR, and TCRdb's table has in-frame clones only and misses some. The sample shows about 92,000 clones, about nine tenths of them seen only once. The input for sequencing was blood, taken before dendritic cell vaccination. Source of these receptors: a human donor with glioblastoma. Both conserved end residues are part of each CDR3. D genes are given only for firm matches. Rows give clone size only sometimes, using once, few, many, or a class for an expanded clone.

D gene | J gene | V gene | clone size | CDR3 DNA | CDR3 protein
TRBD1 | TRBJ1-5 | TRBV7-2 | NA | TGTGCCAGCAGCGGCAGGACAGGGCCATATCGTAGGAGCAATCAGCCCCAGCATTTT | CASSGRTGPYRRSNQPQHF
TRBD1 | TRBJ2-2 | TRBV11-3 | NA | TGTGCCAGCAGCCCCGACAGGGATGGGACCGGGGAGCTGTTTTTT | CASSPDRDGTGELFF
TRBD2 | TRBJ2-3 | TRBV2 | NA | TGTGCCAGCAAACCTAGCGGGAGGGATACTGATACGCAGTATTTT | CASKPSGRDTDTQYF
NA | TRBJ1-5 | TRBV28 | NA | TGTGCCAGCAGTTTATGGTCCGGGGGAAAGCAGCCCCAGCATTTT | CASSLWSGGKQPQHF
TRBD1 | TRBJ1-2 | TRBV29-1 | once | TGCAGCGTGACTGAGGGTAGGAGACAGGGGGCGGAAGGCTACACCTTC | CSVTEGRRQGAEGYTF
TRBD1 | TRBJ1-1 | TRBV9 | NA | TGTGCCAGCAGCGGACAACAGGGGACGCCAGCTTTCTTT | CASSGQQGTPAFF
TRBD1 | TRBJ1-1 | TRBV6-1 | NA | TGTGCCAGCAGAGGGACAGTGAACACTGAAGCTTTCTTT | CASRGTVNTEAFF
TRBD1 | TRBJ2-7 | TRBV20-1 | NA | TGCAGTGCTCCCCGACAGGGTAAGCAGTACTTC | CSAPRQGKQYF
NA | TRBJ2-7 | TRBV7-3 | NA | TGTGCCAGCAGCTTAACCCCACTAGCTGGTACCTACGAGCAGTACTTC | CASSLTPLAGTYEQYF
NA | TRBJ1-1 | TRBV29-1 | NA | TGCAGCGTGGGAGAATGGAACACTGAAGCTTTCTTT | CSVGEWNTEAFF
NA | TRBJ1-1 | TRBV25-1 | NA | TGTGCCAGCAGTGCATCCCTGAACACTGAAGCTTTCTTT | CASSASLNTEAFF
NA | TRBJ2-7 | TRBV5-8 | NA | TGTGCCAGCAGCTTGATTACGGACGAGCAGTACTTC | CASSLITDEQYF
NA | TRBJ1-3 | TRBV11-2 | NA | TGTGCCAGCAGCCAATTACAGGGCCCTGGAAACACCATATATTTT | CASSQLQGPGNTIYF
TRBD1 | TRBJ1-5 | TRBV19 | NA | TGTGCCAGTAGTATTCCCGACAGGGTCAGCCAGCCCCAGCATTTT | CASSIPDRVSQPQHF
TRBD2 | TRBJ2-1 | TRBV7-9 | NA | TGTGCCAGCAGCTTCGGGGGAGCAGTAACTAGCGGGAGGGGTAATGAGCAGTTCTTC | CASSFGGAVTSGRGNEQFF
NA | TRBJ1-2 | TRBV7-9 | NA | TGTGCCAGCAGCTCCGCTGGGCCTAGACAGGAGTCTAACTATGGCTACACCTTC | CASSSAGPRQESNYGYTF
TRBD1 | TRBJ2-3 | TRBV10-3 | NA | TGTGCCATCAGGACAGGGGGGAGCACAGATACGCAGTATTTT | CAIRTGGSTDTQYF
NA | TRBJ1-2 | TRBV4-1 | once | TGCGCCAGCAGCCAAACAGGGAACTATGGCTACACCTTC | CASSQTGNYGYTF
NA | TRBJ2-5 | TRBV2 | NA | TGTGCCAGCAGCCAGGGGCGCCGGGAGACCCAGTACTTC | CASSQGRRETQYF
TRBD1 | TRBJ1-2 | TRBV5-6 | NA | TGTGCCAGCAGTCACGGGACAGGTTTTCGGTATGGCTACACCTTC | CASSHGTGFRYGYTF
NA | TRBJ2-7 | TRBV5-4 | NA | TGTGCCAGCAGCTTGCAGGGAGGCATTTCCTACGAGCAGTACTTC | CASSLQGGISYEQYF
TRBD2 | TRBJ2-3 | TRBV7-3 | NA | TGTGCCAGCAGAGAAGCGGGGAGCACAGATACGCAGTATTTT | CASREAGSTDTQYF
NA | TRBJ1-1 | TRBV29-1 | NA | TGCAGCGGTAAGGTCGGGAGACAGATGAACACTGAAGCTTTCTTT | CSGKVGRQMNTEAFF
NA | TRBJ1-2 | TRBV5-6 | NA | TGTGCCAGCAGCTTCGGGACACACTATGGCTACACCTTC | CASSFGTHYGYTF
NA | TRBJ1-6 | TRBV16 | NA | TGTGCCAGCAGCCAATCAAGCTTGGGCAGGGGAAATTCACCCCTCCACTTT | CASSQSSLGRGNSPLHF
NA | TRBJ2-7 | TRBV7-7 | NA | TGTGCCAGCAGCTTAGGGACGGGGGTGGACTACGAGCAGTACTTC | CASSLGTGVDYEQYF
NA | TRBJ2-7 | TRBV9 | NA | TGTGCCAGCAGCGTAGTTACCCGGAGAAACTCCTACGAGCAGTACTTC | CASSVVTRRNSYEQYF
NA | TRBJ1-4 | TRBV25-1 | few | TGTGCCAGCAGTGAAGGTCCAGGGGAGATTGAAAAACTGTTTTTT | CASSEGPGEIEKLFF
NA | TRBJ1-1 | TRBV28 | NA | TGTGCCAGCAGTCCCCCAGAGGTGGGCACTGAAGCTTTCTTT | CASSPPEVGTEAFF
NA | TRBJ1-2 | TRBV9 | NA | TGTGCCAGCAGCGTATCTACAGGGCACTATGGCTACACCTTC | CASSVSTGHYGYTF
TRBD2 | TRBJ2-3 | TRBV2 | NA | TGTGCCAGCGAGAAAGGACTAGCGGGTTACAATACGCAGTATTTT | CASEKGLAGYNTQYF
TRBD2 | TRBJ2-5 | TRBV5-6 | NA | TGTGCCAGCAGCTTGTATACCGGGGGAGGGGAAGAGACCCAGTACTTC | CASSLYTGGGEETQYF
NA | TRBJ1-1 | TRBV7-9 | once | TGTGCCAGCAGCTTAGCACAGGGAAACACTGAAGCTTTCTTT | CASSLAQGNTEAFF
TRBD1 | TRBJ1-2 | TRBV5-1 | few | TGCGCCAGCAGCTTGGGACAGGGGTTCTATGGCTACACCTTC | CASSLGQGFYGYTF
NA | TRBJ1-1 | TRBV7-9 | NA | TGTGCCAGCAGCTATGGACGGGATTTGAACACTGAAGCTTTCTTT | CASSYGRDLNTEAFF
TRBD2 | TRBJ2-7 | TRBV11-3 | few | TGTGCCAGCAGCCCAACTAGCGACAGCTCCTACGAGCAGTACTTC | CASSPTSDSSYEQYF